Reported below is one TCR beta chain. Its target is not known. A read error may account for a junction end that differs from germline. This sample was included in a study of tumor-infiltrating lymphocytes in primary liver carcinoma. Study-level points and caveats: The samples were not sorted (they were bulk), so CD4+ and CD8+ repertoires were not compared. Top-250-clone fractions were significantly higher in tumors than in blood (p = 0.039).

Constant-region priming of around 500 ng total RNA yielded TCR beta cDNA. A slightly modified ARM-PCR protocol with three nested multiplex PCR rounds produced these TCR beta libraries. The first two PCR rounds used TRBV1-TRBV30 primers with a Cbeta primer, around 10 cycles each. In TCRdb, the multiplex PCR reads were re-called with MiXCR into one record per CDR3 protein. The sample shows about 320,000 distinct CDR3 sequences, over 55% of them seen only once. Unsorted whole blood yielded the blood RNA, and germline DNA was also extracted. The CDR3 is made up of 12 amino acids. The germline V gene has CDR1 SQVTM and CDR2 ANQGSEA.

The sequence derives from a man aged 40-49 years with primary liver carcinoma and hepatitis B virus infection. The sequenced sample was peripheral blood. The chain is built from TRBV29-1 and TRBJ2-3; no reliable D call. The CDR3 nucleotides read TGCAGCGTGTTGAGCGAAACAGATACACAGTATTTT. Protein sequence: CSVLSETDTQYF.